This TCR beta chain comes out of a study of human T cells and chemical hapten exposure. Time point meaning: pre-sensitization, week 0. Treatment defined: therapeutic diphenylcyclopropenone sensitization with weekly scalp DPC. Donation of samples came from alopecia patients who were 18 to 70 years old and suitable for DPC. The CDR3 has 13 amino acids. CDR1 and CDR2 from the germline V gene are SQVTM and ANQGSEA. The V and J ends lost 6 bases and 2 bases respectively, with 13 bases between them. As the library was built, unique molecular identifiers were attached to individual cDNA molecules. In the source study's methods: Sample TCR totals centred on a median of about 92,000, ranging about 20,000 to 700,000. In TCRdb, the RACE reads were re-called with MiXCR into one record per CDR3 protein. The V and J calls follow TCRdb's processing rather than the paper's. The table includes 350,000 to 400,000 distinct CDR3 sequences, 5.1% detected once.

The chain uses TRBV29-1 and TRBJ1-2, with D possibly TRBD1 on 5 matching bases. This sequence was found in a woman in her fifties or sixties with alopecia areata. Some clones in this sample may be carry-over from other donors' samples. Specimen: whole blood, collected in connection with sensitization to the hapten diphenylcyclopropenone (DPC). CDR3 loop: CSVHQGSNYGYTF. In nucleotides, the CDR3 is TGCAGCGTGCATCAGGGATCCAACTATGGCTACACCTTC.